This section outlines one TCR beta chain sequence together with its context. In the study's own analysis: Amplification from reference gene primers served as the basis for estimated nucleated cell counts. The repertoire was sequenced with immunoSEQ multiplex PCR; TCRdb's copy has only in-frame clones and lacks some. V and J calls and clone size follow that table, whereas D and trimming were derived from the DNA. The table lists tens of thousands of clones, 65% to 90% of them singletons, with roughly 27% in the top ten. The junction had 2 bases not matched to a gene; V was cut back by 4 bases and J by 5 bases. The germline V gene encodes CDR1 SGDLS and CDR2 YYNGEE. The CDR3 spans 12 residues. This sample is part of a study of blood T cell repertoires in COVID-19. In the study overall: Some COVID-19 samples were acute and others convalescent; all came from the United States, Italy and Spain. T cells, B-cell-depleted T cells, or PBMCs provided the cDNA or gDNA that served as material.

The origin of this receptor is a man aged 70-80 years with active COVID-19. This rearrangement joins TRBV9 to TRBJ2-7, with 8 bases matching TRBD1. Sequenced: peripheral blood. CDR3 protein: CASSRQGNEQYF. As DNA, the CDR3 is TGTGCCAGCAGCAGACAGGGGAACGAGCAGTACTTC.